This T cell receptor beta chain originates from a study of CD8 T cells in ankylosing spondylitis. A quantitative 5'-RACE method, one with molecular barcodes, was used to make TCR beta libraries. Each CDR3 protein gets one entry after TCRdb re-called the 5' RACE reads with MiXCR. The data contain a few hundred thousand distinct CDR3 sequences, approximately 8.2% of them singletons. The V and J ends lost 4 bases and 10 bases, in that order; junction bases with no gene match: 5. CDR3 length: 13 amino acids. The V gene's germline CDR1 is DFQATT and CDR2 SNEGSKA (reference sequence). This clonotype was seen many times. Its antigen is still unknown. Study-wide results and caveats: Some motif variants were previously reported in reactive arthritis synovial fluid and blood. Apparently characteristic of ankylosing spondylitis blood was a TCR beta motif (about 8 highly homologous variants). Peripheral blood samples showed relatively rare disease-linked clones, and these clones were CD8+.

The chain combines TRBV20-1 with TRBJ1-6, with 9 bases aligning to TRBD1. The clonotype comes from a male donor with ankylosing spondylitis. Sequenced sample: blood, either unsorted or a sorted T cell fraction (not recorded which). The CDR3 DNA sequence: TGCAGTGCTAATCAAGGACAGGGGTCACCCCTCCACTTT. Residues: CSANQGQGSPLHF.